A selection of T cell receptor beta chains follows, all from one sample in a study of blood T cell repertoires in COVID-19. Produced via immunoSEQ multiplex PCR; TCRdb's table is partial and in-frame only. The data contain roughly 80,000 clones, around 76% of them seen just once; the ten biggest clones take up roughly 15%. Sequenced material: peripheral blood. The receptor set was obtained from a man between 65 and 80 years old with active or convalescent COVID-19. Both conserved end residues are part of each CDR3. Fields, in order: V gene, clone size, J gene, D gene, CDR3 protein, CDR3 DNA. The D gene is left open where the match is weak. The listing skips clone size in some rows; elsewhere it reads once, few, many or a size class.

v_call: TRBV2
clone_size: .
j_call: TRBJ1-2
d_call: .
cdr3_aa: CASSEQGDYGYTF
cdr3_nt: TGTGCCAGCAGTGAACAGGGTGACTATGGCTACACCTTC

v_call: TRBV13
clone_size: .
j_call: TRBJ1-3
d_call: .
cdr3_aa: CASSPRASGNTIYF
cdr3_nt: TGTGCCAGCAGCCCTCGCGCCTCTGGAAACACCATATATTTT

v_call: TRBV3-1/TRBV3-2
clone_size: .
j_call: TRBJ2-2
d_call: .
cdr3_aa: CASSQSDITGELFF
cdr3_nt: TGTGCCAGCAGCCAATCGGACATTACCGGGGAGCTGTTTTTT

v_call: TRBV25-1
clone_size: .
j_call: TRBJ2-6
d_call: .
cdr3_aa: CASSAPGAGANVLTF
cdr3_nt: TGTGCCAGCAGTGCGCCAGGGGCAGGGGCCAACGTCCTGACTTTC

v_call: TRBV28
clone_size: .
j_call: TRBJ2-5
d_call: .
cdr3_aa: CASSLAGSQETQYF
cdr3_nt: TGTGCCAGCAGTTTAGCCGGGAGCCAAGAGACCCAGTACTTC

v_call: TRBV5-6
clone_size: .
j_call: TRBJ2-2
d_call: .
cdr3_aa: CASSFPRTGELFF
cdr3_nt: TGTGCCAGCAGCTTTCCTAGGACCGGGGAGCTGTTTTTT

v_call: TRBV3-1/TRBV3-2
clone_size: .
j_call: TRBJ1-2
d_call: .
cdr3_aa: CASSQAQGFNYGYTF
cdr3_nt: TGTGCCAGCAGCCAGGCTCAGGGATTTAACTATGGCTACACCTTC

v_call: TRBV7-9
clone_size: .
j_call: TRBJ2-3
d_call: TRBD1
cdr3_aa: CASSKGGGATSDTQYF
cdr3_nt: TGTGCCAGCAGCAAAGGGGGCGGCGCCACCTCAGATACGCAGTATTTT

v_call: TRBV6-5
clone_size: .
j_call: TRBJ1-4
d_call: .
cdr3_aa: CASTGVATNEKLFF
cdr3_nt: TGTGCCAGCACCGGAGTTGCAACTAATGAAAAACTGTTTTTT

v_call: TRBV19
clone_size: once
j_call: TRBJ2-2
d_call: .
cdr3_aa: CASKNREGRSGELFF
cdr3_nt: TGTGCCAGTAAGAATCGCGAGGGGAGGAGCGGGGAGCTGTTTTTT

v_call: TRBV5-1
clone_size: .
j_call: TRBJ1-1
d_call: .
cdr3_aa: CASSLPGVNTEAFF
cdr3_nt: TGCGCCAGCAGCCTTCCAGGGGTGAACACTGAAGCTTTCTTT

v_call: TRBV19
clone_size: once
j_call: TRBJ2-6
d_call: .
cdr3_aa: CASSISTAGANVLTF
cdr3_nt: TGTGCCAGTAGTATTTCGACAGCCGGGGCCAACGTCCTGACTTTC

v_call: TRBV5-6
clone_size: .
j_call: TRBJ1-1
d_call: .
cdr3_aa: CASSLAESGRLGAFF
cdr3_nt: TGTGCCAGCAGCTTGGCCGAGTCGGGGAGACTTGGGGCTTTCTTT